The 24 T cell receptor beta chains reported below all come from one sample, sequenced in a study of Tregs in tolerant kidney transplant recipients. The protocol was immunoSEQ multiplex PCR, while the TCRdb copy is restricted to in-frame clones and leaves out a portion. The sample consists of roughly 250,000 clones, 80% to 85% of them appearing once. What was sequenced was CD4+ T cells from blood. These receptor sequences come from a human donor in good health.

The chain combines TRBV5-6 with TRBJ1-1; possibly TRBD1 for D (5 bases). The CDR3 has 16 amino acids. Germline V lookup: CDR1 SGHDT, CDR2 YYEEEE. V lost 4 bases, J lost 0 bases, and 16 bases lay in between. CDR3 sequence reads: CASSPTRANLNTEAFF. Written as DNA, the CDR3 is TGTGCCAGCAGCCCGACCAGGGCGAACTTGAACACTGAAGCTTTCTTT.

The V gene is TRBV5-4, the J gene TRBJ1-4, with 12 bases aligning to TRBD1. The CDR3 is 17 residues long. J was trimmed by 3 bases and V by 2 bases; bases with no gene match: 5. CDR1 is SGHNT, CDR2 YYREEE, per germline (reference sequence). DNA for the CDR3: TGTGCCAGCAGCTTCGGGACAGGGGGCAAGGCTAATGAAAAACTGTTTTTT. It codes for CASSFGTGGKANEKLFF. The full variable domain, its missing parts supplied by reference TRBV5-4 and TRBJ1-4, is ETGVTQSPTHLIKTRGQQVTLRCSSQSGHNTVSWYQQALGQGPQFIFQYYREEENGRGNFPPRFSGLQFPNYSSELNVNALELDDSALYLCASSFGTGGKANEKLFFGSGTQLSVL.

V is TRBV5-1 and J is TRBJ2-5; the D gene is possibly TRBD1 (6 bases). The ends were cut back, 0 bases at V and 5 bases at J, with 20 bases in the middle. This CDR3 has 17 residues. Germline assignment: CDR1 SGHRS and CDR2 YFSETQ. The chain's CDR3 is CASSLVKVAGAEETQYF. The CDR3 DNA follows: TGCGCCAGCAGCTTGGTTAAGGTAGCAGGGGCAGAGGAGACCCAGTACTTC.

V usage is TRBV5-4 and J usage is TRBJ2-5; no clear D gene. Between the trimmed V and J ends, which lost 4 bases and 6 bases, there was a span of 16 bases. CDR1 and CDR2 (germline): SGHNT, YYREEE (reference sequence). The CDR3 spans 14 residues. The CDR3: CASSQARARQTQYF. The CDR3 coding sequence is TGTGCCAGCAGCCAGGCCCGGGCTCGGCAGACCCAGTACTTC.

The rearrangement links TRBV10-1 to TRBJ2-7; TRBD1 agrees at 7 bases. J was trimmed by 0 bases and V by 6 bases; bases with no gene match: 8. Looked up from germline, CDR1 is WNHNN and CDR2 is SYGVQD (reference sequence). CDR3 length: 15 residues. Written as DNA, the CDR3 is TGCGCCAGCAGCGTGGAAGACAGGGCCTCCTACGAGCAGTACTTC. Translated, it gives CASSVEDRASYEQYF.

The chain links TRBV18 to TRBJ1-5, with a possible D match to TRBD1 (6 bases). Germline lookup yields CDR1 KGHSH and CDR2 LQKENI. V lost 5 bases and J lost 2, with 16 bases in between. This CDR3 has 16 amino acids. The DNA for the CDR3 is TGTGCCAGCTCAGGAAAGGGGGTAGTGGGCAATCAGCCCCAGCATTTT. It codes for CASSGKGVVGNQPQHF.

CDR3 in DNA: TGTGCCAGCTCACCAGGGTACAGGCAGCCCCAGCATTTT. This translates into CASSPGYRQPQHF. This chain connects TRBV18 to TRBJ1-5; maybe TRBD1 (5 bases). V lost 2 bases and J 7 bases, leaving 9 bases between the germline ends. CDR3 length equals 13 residues. Per the germline V gene, CDR1 is KGHSH and CDR2 is LQKENI.

The rearrangement links TRBV7-9 to TRBJ1-6, with D uncertain. CDR3 length: 16 amino acids. Germline loops: CDR1 SEHNR, CDR2 FQNEAQ (reference sequence). The ends were cut back, 5 bases at V and 7 bases at J, with 18 bases in the middle. Here the CDR3 DNA reads TGTGCCAGCAGCCTGGTTGGAGGGAGCCCAAATTCACCCCTCCACTTT. Translating it yields CASSLVGGSPNSPLHF.

This chain uses TRBV29-1 with TRBJ2-1, with 8 bases fitting TRBD1. Germline CDR1 is SQVTM and CDR2 is ANQGSEA. Trimming cost V 2 bases and J 3 bases; bases outside gene matches: 3. This CDR3 region has 14 residues. CDR3 coding DNA: TGCAGCGTTGAACGGGGGACAGGCTACAATGAGCAGTTCTTC. This sequence encodes CSVERGTGYNEQFF.

The chain has TRBV6-1 and TRBJ2-5; 7 nucleotides match TRBD1. Per germline, CDR1 MNHNS and CDR2 SASEGT. V lost 5 bases to trimming and J lost 7 bases; unmatched junction nucleotides: 7. The CDR3 spans 13 residues. CDR3 in amino acids: CASSQTGEGTQYF. CDR3 nucleotides: TGTGCCAGCAGTCAAACAGGGGAAGGGACCCAGTACTTC.

The chain uses TRBV6-1 and TRBJ2-7; D perhaps matches TRBD2 (6 bases). CDR1 is MNHNS, CDR2 SASEGT, per germline. The CDR3 is 13 residues long. Trimming left V 6 bases short and J 0 bases short, with 9 bases between. CDR3 loop: CASRKTSSYEQYF. CDR3 sequence (DNA): TGTGCCAGCAGGAAGACTAGCTCCTACGAGCAGTACTTC.

This clone occurred once. The chain is built from TRBV29-1 and TRBJ1-4; possibly TRBD1 for D (6 bases). This CDR3 has 13 amino acids. Germline CDR1 and CDR2: SQVTM and ANQGSEA. Trimming took 7 bases from V and 1 from J, leaving 10 bases between them. This CDR3 is CSARTVTNEKLFF. The CDR3 region has the DNA TGCAGCGCCCGGACAGTAACTAATGAAAAACTGTTTTTT.

The chain couples TRBV5-1 to TRBJ1-1, with D perhaps TRBD1 (6 bases). Per the germline V gene, CDR1 is SGHRS and CDR2 is YFSETQ. The CDR3 length is 14 residues. The ends were cut back, 1 base at V and 6 bases at J, with 13 bases in the middle. As DNA, the CDR3 is TGCGCCAGCAGCTTGTCCCTCAGGGGCGCTGAAGCTTTCTTT. Amino acid sequence: CASSLSLRGAEAFF.

The V gene is TRBV6-1, the J gene TRBJ2-3; D is undetermined. Germline V gives CDR1 MNHNS, CDR2 SASEGT. Trimming stripped 6 bases from V and 7 bases from J, with 8 bases between. The CDR3 contains 11 residues. For the CDR3, the DNA is TGTGCCAGCAGCTCCATTAATACGCAGTATTTT. It specifies CASSSINTQYF.

CDR3 in amino acids: CASRGQGSTGANVLTF. Here the CDR3 DNA reads TGTGCCAGTAGGGGACAGGGGAGTACTGGGGCCAACGTCCTGACTTTC. The chain links TRBV19 to TRBJ2-6; the match to TRBD1 covers 10 bases. The CDR3 has 16 residues. Germline CDR1 LNHDA, CDR2 SQIVND (reference sequence). V lost 6 bases to trimming and J lost 2 bases; unmatched junction nucleotides: 4.

The V call is TRBV19, the J call TRBJ1-4, with 7 bases aligning to TRBD1. CDR1 LNHDA and CDR2 SQIVND come from the germline V gene (reference sequence). Trimming at V came to 5 bases and at J to 5 bases, leaving 5 bases not matched to a gene. The CDR3 covers 14 residues. The CDR3 bases are TGTGCCAGTAGTCAGAACAGGGGAAATGAAAAACTGTTTTTT. Protein product: CASSQNRGNEKLFF.

Remarks on this clone: This specimen includes other DNA sequences encoding the same CDR3. This chain connects TRBV18 to TRBJ2-5, with 9 nucleotides matching TRBD1. Losses at the gene ends were 1 base for V and 2 bases for J; bases not matched to a gene: 2. This CDR3 has 15 residues. Germline CDR1 and CDR2: KGHSH and LQKENI. The CDR3 protein is CASSPLGTGQETQYF. The DNA of the CDR3 is TGTGCCAGCTCACCACTCGGGACAGGGCAAGAGACCCAGTACTTC.

This chain uses TRBV6-5 with TRBJ1-1; TRBD1 matches 10 bases. The CDR3 runs 15 residues. The V and J ends lost 6 bases and 1 base, in that order; junction bases with no gene match: 5. The germline CDR1 and CDR2 sequences are MNHEY and SVGAGI. CDR3: CASRTGGAGNTEAFF. In DNA, the CDR3 is TGTGCCAGCAGGACAGGGGGCGCGGGGAACACTGAAGCTTTCTTT.

This clone appeared a few times. The chain employs TRBV28 and TRBJ1-4; tentatively, D is TRBD1 (6 bases). Germline V gene sequence: CDR1 MDHEN, CDR2 SYDVKM. Trimming removed 6 bases from V and 7 bases from J, with 9 bases in between. The CDR3 covers 12 residues. The CDR3 sequence is CASRQGGEKLFF. CDR3 nucleotide sequence: TGTGCCAGCAGACAGGGCGGTGAAAAACTGTTTTTT. Combining the CDR3 with reference TRBV28 and TRBJ1-4 gives the whole variable domain DVKVTQSSRYLVKRTGEKVFLECVQDMDHENMFWYRQDPGLGLRLIYFSYDVKMKEKGDIPEGYSVSREKKERFSLILESASTNQTSMYLCASRQGGEKLFFGSGTQLSVL.

The rearrangement joins TRBV5-6 to TRBJ2-3; no definite D call. The CDR3 totals 16 residues. Trimming pared 1 base from V and 2 bases from J, leaving 14 bases between. CDR1 is SGHDT and CDR2 is YYEEEE in the germline V gene. In DNA, the CDR3 is TGTGCCAGCAGCTTGCGTCAGAGATCTACCACAGATACGCAGTATTTT. Translated, it gives CASSLRQRSTTDTQYF.

The rearrangement joins TRBV7-8 to TRBJ1-2; possible D gene TRBD1, 5 bases. Germline CDR1 and CDR2: SGHVS and FQNEAQ. V lost 5 bases and J lost 3, with 16 bases in between. The CDR3 is made up of 15 amino acids. CDR3 sequence (DNA): TGTGCCAGCAGCCTGCTGGGGGGGGTGGACTATGGCTACACCTTC. Encoded protein: CASSLLGGVDYGYTF. Drawing the rest from reference TRBV7-8 and TRBJ1-2, the complete variable domain is GAGVSQSPRYKVAKRGQDVALRCDPISGHVSLFWYQQALGQGPEFLTYFQNEAQLDKSGLPSDRFFAERPEGSVSTLKIQRTQQEDSAVYLCASSLLGGVDYGYTFGSGTRLTVV.

The rearrangement joins TRBV6-4 to TRBJ2-1, with 13 bases lining up with TRBD2. CDR3 size: 16 residues. Looked up from germline, CDR1 is MRHNA and CDR2 is SNTAGT. Trimming removed 2 bases from V and 7 bases from J; junction bases left unmatched: 5. The CDR3 is CASSDGALAGGNEQFF. DNA for the CDR3: TGTGCCAGCAGTGACGGGGCACTAGCGGGGGGGAATGAGCAGTTCTTC.

The CDR3 reads CASSESGSVSTDTQYF. In DNA, the CDR3 is TGCGCCAGCAGTGAGTCGGGTTCGGTTAGCACAGATACGCAGTATTTT. The chain has TRBV10-1 and TRBJ2-3, with D uncertain. The germline CDR1 and CDR2 sequences are WNHNN and SYGVQD (reference sequence). The length of the CDR3 is 16 residues. V gave up 0 bases and J gave up 0 bases, with 10 bases separating them.

This sequence joins TRBV4-1 and TRBJ2-3, with a tentative D call TRBD2 (5 bases). Germline CDR1 reads MGHRA; CDR2 reads YSYEKL. V lost 4 bases to trimming and J lost 0 bases, with 11 bases between them. The CDR3 extends over 15 amino acids. The CDR3 loop reads CASSLPRGSTDTQYF. The CDR3, as DNA: TGCGCCAGCAGCCTACCCCGCGGGAGCACAGATACGCAGTATTTT.